The clone carrying this T cell receptor beta chain was seen a few times. The sample comes from a study of blood T cell repertoires in COVID-19. At the level of the study: In each case, the material was cDNA or gDNA derived from T cells, B-cell-depleted T cells, or PBMCs.

Germline CDR1 reads SQVTM; CDR2 reads ANQGSEA. With V trimmed by 1 base and J by 7 bases, 5 bases remained unmatched. The CDR3 extends over 15 amino acids. Profiling relied on immunoSEQ multiplex PCR, and the TCRdb table lists in-frame clones only, not all of them. The table records 150,000 or so clones, around 82% of them present only once. Sample: peripheral blood. This clonotype originated in an older woman with acute or convalescent COVID-19. This sequence joins TRBV29-1 and TRBJ1-4, with 11 bases matching TRBD1. The CDR3 DNA reads TGCAGCGTTGAAGTAGGAGGGACAGGGGGTGAAAAACTGTTTTTT. It yields the protein CSVEVGGTGGEKLFF.